The clone carrying this T cell receptor beta chain was counted a single time. In the source study's methods: Estimates of nucleated cell counts were drawn from the amplification of reference gene primers. Only in-frame clones appear in the TCRdb table, and some are missing; sequencing was by immunoSEQ multiplex PCR. D and trimming were read from the DNA, whereas the V and J calls and clone size are those reported in that table. Found here are under 300,000 clones, about 90% of them singletons; the top ten hold roughly 6.3%. The sample comes from a study of blood T cell repertoires in COVID-19. On the study more broadly: The study drew acute and convalescent COVID-19 samples from the United States, Italy and Spain. T cells, B-cell-depleted T cells, or PBMCs supplied cDNA or gDNA.

The TCR sequence derives from a man aged 55 to 70 with acute or convalescent COVID-19. The material sequenced was peripheral blood.

CDR3 in amino acids: CASSSRTGAGGYTF. The CDR3 region has the DNA TGTGCCAGCAGTTCCCGGACAGGGGCGGGGGGCTACACCTTC. The chain employs TRBV27 and TRBJ1-2; 9 bases match TRBD1. The length of the CDR3 is 14 residues. The junction had 8 bases not matched to a gene; V was cut back by 4 bases and J by 8 bases. CDR1 and CDR2 (germline): MNHEY, SMNVEV (reference sequence).